What follows are 9 T cell receptor beta chains derived from one specimen sequenced in a study of metastatic and nonmetastatic thyroid tumors. Via MiXCR, TCRdb re-called the PCR reads. The sample has more than 7,500 clones; about 20% are singletons. Thyroid surgery took place with no prior treatment in any patient. The sample was adjacent normal tissue. The receptors derive from a female donor with papillary thyroid cancer or a benign thyroid nodule (not recorded which). Some clones in this sample may be carry-over from other donors' samples.

The table lists this clone with many counts. V is TRBV7-9 and J is TRBJ2-2, with D unclear. The CDR3 consists of 14 residues. The ends were cut back, 3 bases at V and 0 bases at J, with 5 bases in the middle. The germline CDR1 and CDR2 sequences are SEHNR and FQNEAQ (reference sequence). The CDR3: CASSLTPNTGELFF. CDR3 DNA sequence: TGTGCCAGCAGCTTGACCCCGAACACCGGGGAGCTGTTTTTT.

This clone was observed at least ten times. The chain combines TRBV28 with TRBJ1-4; D unclear. Per germline, CDR1 MDHEN and CDR2 SYDVKM. The V end was cut by 2 bases, the J end by 3 bases, with 7 bases between. This CDR3 has 14 residues. CDR3 in amino acids: CASSLRLSNEKLFF. The CDR3 region has the DNA TGTGCCAGCAGTTTAAGACTATCTAATGAAAAACTGTTTTTT.

This clone was seen only a few times. J is TRBJ1-5 and V is TRBV27; no firm D call. CDR3 length equals 13 residues. The germline V and J ends were trimmed by 10 bases and 2 bases, with 12 bases remaining between them. The germline CDR1 and CDR2 sequences are MNHEY and SMNVEV (reference sequence). CDR3 coding DNA: TGTGCCACCAGAGGGTTCGGCAATCAGCCCCAGCATTTT. Translation: CATRGFGNQPQHF.

The J gene is TRBJ2-2, the V gene TRBV7-2; D may correspond to TRBD1 or TRBD2 (6 bases each). Trimming shortened V by 0 bases and J by 7 bases, and 12 bases separated the two germline ends. CDR1 is SGHTA and CDR2 is FQGNSA in the germline V gene. CDR3 length: 15 residues. The CDR3 DNA reads TGTGCCAGCAGCTTAGCGTCGGGGGCAGGCGGGGAGCTGTTTTTT. It yields the protein CASSLASGAGGELFF.

This chain uses TRBV6-1 with TRBJ1-5, with D unclear. With 7 bases removed from V and 2 bases from J, the gap between germline ends came to 15 bases. The CDR3 extends over 15 amino acids. The germline CDR1 and CDR2 sequences are MNHNS and SASEGT. CDR3: CASTRVGGGNQPQHF. The CDR3 coding sequence is TGTGCCAGCACCCGGGTGGGCGGGGGCAATCAGCCCCAGCATTTT.

Ten or more counts support this clone. This rearrangement joins TRBV24-1 to TRBJ2-3; possibly TRBD2 for D (6 bases). V lost 3 bases and J lost 3, with 12 bases in between. Germline V gene sequence: CDR1 KGHDR, CDR2 SFDVKD. The CDR3 totals 15 residues. The CDR3 sequence: CATSDLKGRTDTQYF. The CDR3 DNA reads as TGTGCCACCAGTGATCTGAAGGGGAGGACAGATACGCAGTATTTT.

The rearrangement links TRBV6-1 to TRBJ1-2; D possibly corresponds to TRBD1 (5 bases). CDR1 is MNHNS and CDR2 is SASEGT in the germline V gene. The CDR3 contains 11 residues. The germline V and J ends were trimmed by 6 bases and 5 bases, with 7 bases remaining between them. DNA for the CDR3: TGTGCCAGCAGCGGGGGTTATGGCTACACCTTC. This encodes CASSGGYGYTF.

By sample fraction, this clone is medium-sized (0.01 to 0.1%). V and J are TRBV10-1 and TRBJ1-1; D might be TRBD1 (5 bases). The CDR3 totals 11 residues. Germline V gene lookup returns CDR1 WNHNN and CDR2 SYGVQD (reference sequence). V was trimmed by 8 bases and J by 11 bases, leaving 15 bases between them. The CDR3 region has the DNA TGCGCCAGCTCAAGGAGGGGTTCGGCTTTCTTT. Encoded protein: CASSRRGSAFF.

This clone was detected a few times. J is TRBJ1-2 and V is TRBV11-2, with 7 positions matching TRBD1. This CDR3 has 14 amino acids. Germline V gene sequence: CDR1 SGHAT, CDR2 FQNNGV. Germline trimming cut 7 bases from V and 6 bases from J; bases unmatched to any gene: 11. The CDR3 coding sequence is TGTGCCAGCATGTCCTTGTACAGGGGACATGGCTACACCTTC. This gives the protein CASMSLYRGHGYTF. Combining the CDR3 with reference TRBV11-2 and TRBJ1-2 gives the whole variable domain EAGVAQSPRYKIIEKRQSVAFWCNPISGHATLYWYQQILGQGPKLLIQFQNNGVVDDSQLPKDRFSAERLKGVDSTLKIQPAKLEDSAVYLCASMSLYRGHGYTFGSGTRLTVV.